Each of the 14 T cell receptor beta chains below was sequenced from the same sample in a study of cytomegalovirus exposure and HLA in healthy donors (dated by TCRdb to 2016 to 2017). The method was the immunoSEQ multiplex PCR assay. The multiplex PCR relied on a mix of 60 forward primers for TCR Vbeta segments and 13 reverse primers for TCR Jbeta segments. Entries here come from immuneACCESS through TCRdb and include only in-frame sequences with V and J called. Some clones fail to appear in such tables; in the studies checked, an unresolved V gene covers under half of the shortfall, and the cause of the remainder is unknown. Across this sample there are approximately 190,000 clones, with 70% to 85% seen only once. About 3.4% of the sample lies in the top ten. The specimen was PBMCs. These TCRs come from a man aged 40-49 years in good health and CMV-seropositive.

This clone was observed a few times. The genes are TRBV2 and TRBJ1-6; the D is unclear. Trimming removed 1 base at V and 14 bases at J, with 6 bases between. The CDR3 extends over 11 amino acids. Per germline, CDR1 SNHLY and CDR2 FYNNEI. In nucleotides, the CDR3 is TGTGCCAGCAGTGAAGAGAGCACCCTCCACTTT. It translates to CASSEESTLHF. The full variable domain, with the rest looked up from reference TRBV2 and TRBJ1-6, is EPEVTQTPSHQVTQMGQEVILRCVPISNHLYFYWYRQILGQKVEFLVSFYNNEISEKSEIFDDQFSVERPDGSNFTLKIRSTKLEDSAMYFCASSEESTLHFGNGTRLTVT.

The chain combines TRBV6-1 with TRBJ2-7; 12 positions match TRBD1. Germline values: CDR1 MNHNS, CDR2 SASEGT. CDR3 size: 14 residues. V dropped 3 bases and J dropped 7; count of bases not matched to a gene: 4. This CDR3 is CASSDRDRGREQYF. CDR3 sequence (DNA): TGTGCCAGCAGTGATCGGGACAGGGGGCGTGAGCAGTACTTC.

This clone was recorded a few times. This chain uses TRBV19 with TRBJ2-7, with 9 positions matching TRBD1. The V gene's germline CDR1 is LNHDA and CDR2 SQIVND (reference sequence). The CDR3 spans 15 residues. The ends lost 4 bases at V and 2 bases at J; junction bases unmatched: 6. CDR3 bases: TGTGCCAGTAGTAACGGACAGGGGCCCCCCTACGAGCAGTACTTC. This encodes CASSNGQGPPYEQYF.

V is TRBV2 and J is TRBJ2-5; weak D call: TRBD2 (5 bases). Near its end, the DNA agrees better with TRBJ2-7, so the J call may be wrong. Germline loops: CDR1 SNHLY, CDR2 FYNNEI. The CDR3 is 14 amino acids. The CDR3 region has the DNA TGTGCCAGCAGTGAAGGTGAGCGGCCCTACGAGCAGTACTTC. Protein product: CASSEGERPYEQYF.

The chain has TRBV15 and TRBJ1-4; a weak D match, TRBD1 (5 bases). CDR1 is LNHNV and CDR2 is YYDKDF in the germline V gene (reference sequence). This CDR3 comprises 15 residues. The germline V and J ends were trimmed by 4 bases and 7 bases, with 16 bases remaining between them. This CDR3 reads CATSTSPGVGEKLFF. Here the CDR3 DNA reads TGTGCCACCAGCACTAGTCCGGGGGTTGGTGAAAAACTGTTTTTT. Supplemented by reference TRBV15 and TRBJ1-4, the full variable domain reads DAMVIQNPRYQVTQFGKPVTLSCSQTLNHNVMYWYQQKSSQAPKLLFHYYDKDFNNEADTPDNFQSRRPNTSFCFLDIRSPGLGDTAMYLCATSTSPGVGEKLFFGSGTQLSVL.

The genes are TRBV11-2 and TRBJ2-5, with TRBD2 matching over 11 bases. Germline CDR1 reads SGHAT; CDR2 reads FQNNGV. CDR3 length: 16 amino acids. V dropped 1 base and J dropped 2; count of bases not matched to a gene: 3. CDR3 sequence reads: CASSLALAGGQETQYF. CDR3 bases: TGTGCCAGCAGCTTAGCGCTAGCGGGAGGACAAGAGACCCAGTACTTC.

The chain is built from TRBV9 and TRBJ2-3, with 7 bases matching TRBD2. Germline assignment: CDR1 SGDLS and CDR2 YYNGEE. The V segment lost 0 bases and the J segment 3 bases; nucleotides outside the gene matches: 4. CDR3 length: 15 amino acids. In DNA form, the CDR3 reads TGTGCCAGCAGCGTAGGTTCTAGCGGTACAGATACGCAGTATTTT. Translation: CASSVGSSGTDTQYF.

V gene TRBV7-9 combines with J gene TRBJ1-2, with 7 bases that match TRBD1. V lost 5 bases and J lost 3; bases outside the gene matches: 12. The length of the CDR3 is 16 residues. Germline values: CDR1 SEHNR, CDR2 FQNEAQ (reference sequence). The CDR3 DNA is TGTGCCAGCAGCCAATGGCGAGGGGGCCCTTACTATGGCTACACCTTC. Residues: CASSQWRGGPYYGYTF.

This chain connects TRBV7-9 to TRBJ2-5, with D uncertain. CDR1 is SEHNR and CDR2 is FQNEAQ in the germline V gene (reference sequence). This CDR3 is 12 amino acids long. V lost 4 bases and J lost 1, with 4 bases in between. The CDR3 DNA reads as TGTGCCAGCAGCTCTTCCCAAGAGACCCAGTACTTC. This gives the protein CASSSSQETQYF.

The chain links TRBV4-1 to TRBJ2-3; perhaps TRBD2 as D (7 bases). The ends were cut back, 3 bases at V and 2 bases at J, with 21 bases in the middle. This CDR3 is 18 amino acids long. CDR1 MGHRA and CDR2 YSYEKL come from the germline V gene. Here the CDR3 reads CASSQGLRAGATTDTQYF. The CDR3 DNA reads TGCGCCAGCAGCCAGGGCCTGAGGGCGGGGGCCACCACAGATACGCAGTATTTT.

This clone was observed a handful of times. J is TRBJ2-1 and V is TRBV7-3, with unresolved D. This CDR3 contains 13 residues. The ends were cut back, 0 bases at V and 10 bases at J, with 10 bases in the middle. CDR1 SGHTA and CDR2 FQGTGA come from the germline V gene. The CDR3 sequence: CASSLTGPKEQFF. DNA for the CDR3: TGTGCCAGCAGCTTAACGGGCCCCAAGGAGCAGTTCTTC. The variable domain in full, completed from reference TRBV7-3 and TRBJ2-1, reads GAGVSQTPSNKVTEKGKYVELRCDPISGHTALYWYRQSLGQGPEFLIYFQGTGAADDSGLPNDRFFAVRPEGSVSTLKIQRTERGDSAVYLCASSLTGPKEQFFGPGTRLTVL.

V is TRBV2 and J is TRBJ1-4; 9 nucleotides line up with TRBD1. In germline, CDR1 is SNHLY, CDR2 FYNNEI. With 4 bases clipped from V and 8 bases from J, the junction kept 5 bases outside the gene matches. The CDR3 has 14 residues. CDR3: CASSVGTGYEKLFF. In DNA, the CDR3 is TGTGCCAGCAGTGTCGGGACAGGGTACGAAAAACTGTTTTTT.

The V call is TRBV5-4, the J call TRBJ1-2, with a weak D call TRBD1 (6 bases). CDR3 length equals 15 residues. V was shortened by 0 bases and J by 5 bases, with 14 bases between the two germline ends. Germline CDR1 reads SGHNT; CDR2 reads YYREEE (reference sequence). CDR3 nucleotides: TGTGCCAGCAGCTTGGGGGACATCTCCAGTTATGGCTACACCTTC. This gives the protein CASSLGDISSYGYTF.

V and J are TRBV19 and TRBJ2-6; 12 bases fit TRBD1. The CDR3 spans 18 residues. The V segment lost 2 bases and the J segment 3 bases; nucleotides outside the gene matches: 5. Germline V gene data show CDR1 as LNHDA and CDR2 as SQIVND (reference sequence). The CDR3 DNA follows: TGTGCCAGTAGTATACCGGGACAGGGGGCTGTTGGGGCCAACGTCCTGACTTTC. It is translated as CASSIPGQGAVGANVLTF.